This TCR beta chain was sequenced for a study of T cells in Graves' hyperthyroidism and ophthalmopathy (dated by TCRdb to the late 2010s). Broadly, across the study: Peripheral blood samples were taken at the time of initial diagnosis, prior to any treatment. To identify TCR V-J signatures that set the groups apart, the researchers used a discovery cohort of roughly 100 patients, made up of under 45 with Graves' ophthalmopathy and 57 with stable Graves' hyperthyroidism. The roughly 90 discovery patients were divided at random into training and test sets in a 7:3 ratio. After sampling, hyperthyroidism patients received methimazole starting at 30 mg daily, and ophthalmopathy patients received high-dose intravenous methylprednisolone. In more than 5 Graves' hyperthyroidism patients, the study also compared T-cell repertoires from thyroid tissue with T-cell repertoires from blood. The paper describes TCR Vbeta CDR3 sequencing of 120 to 150 peripheral blood samples, made up of about 41 ophthalmopathy patients, roughly 72 hyperthyroidism patients and 17 progressor patients. Whether ophthalmopathy could be predicted prospectively was tested in an independent validation cohort made up of about 18 hyperthyroidism patients plus 17 patients who later progressed to ophthalmopathy.

Graves' hyperthyroidism was defined as stable when no progression to ophthalmopathy occurred over 18 months of follow-up. Hyperthyroidism patients were aged 18 to 65 years and newly diagnosed, with disease duration of less than 2 months. Patients with uncontrolled infections, other autoimmune diseases, pregnancy or lactation were excluded. Diagnoses were established on the basis of clinical symptoms, serum thyroxine and TRAb, thyroid ultrasound, and orbital computed tomography. Ficoll-Paque density gradient centrifugation was used to isolate PBMCs from 9.5 to 10 ml of fresh peripheral blood. Total RNA was extracted with Trizol reagent, and quality was checked on an Agilent 2100 Bioanalyzer. Notes on this clonotype: The antigen it binds to is not known. Base qualities are missing; no much larger clone stands one base away.

General study outcomes and caveats: Blood samples also contained most of the expanded thyroid clonotypes (frequency above 0.001), which suggests that blood repertoires may reflect thyroid immune responses. A 13 V-J signature model separated ophthalmopathy from stable hyperthyroidism, with around 90% sensitivity and roughly 81% specificity in cross-validation and 80%/75% in testing. Sample size was not statistically predetermined, and investigators were not blinded to group allocation. In validation, the model predicted progression to ophthalmopathy with around 71% sensitivity and approximately 78% specificity, a median of around six months before onset.

Amplification of TCR beta CDR3 regions was carried out from RNA transcripts. The first round of RT-PCR for the TCR CDR3 was performed with the HTBI primer set and the Qiagen OneStep RT-PCR kit. Libraries were constructed in a second round of multiplex PCR, after which size selection and purification were performed. Libraries were sequenced paired-end with 100 bp reads on an Illumina HiSeq2000. The study's own analysis went as follows. SOAPnuke was used to process the raw data, removing reads that contained adapters or uncalled bases, had a mean Phred below 15, or lacked an exact match to the constant primer or identifier. COPE v1.2.5 was used to merge the high-quality paired reads, and each unique nucleotide sequence was defined as a clonotype. Clonotypes were aligned to IMGT TRBV, TRBD and TRBJ reference segments using MiTCR v1.1. The analysis was restricted to V-J combinations with a frequency above 0.0001, which together covered approximately 99% of the repertoires. A TCS score was defined as the ratio of F50 (clonal expansion) to E x V (chaos), with BLOSUM62-based TCRdist applied between CDR3 peptides within each V-J. Welch's t-statistics and random forest reduced just over 500 V-J features to 10 to 15, which were used in a naive Bayes classifier (R e1071). In-frame beta chains were kept once TCRdb had trimmed the public reads at Q25 with fastp and called clones with MiXCR. Each CDR3 protein gets just one entry, which takes the most common genes and DNA from the rows behind it. TCRdb's processing, not the study's, gives the V and J calls here. For this sample there are roughly 740,000 distinct CDR3 sequences; about 16% appear just once. Around 7.7% of the sample lies in the top ten.

The cysteine opens and the phenylalanine closes a CDR3 of 14 amino acids. Only the CDR3 portion is preserved as DNA: 42 bases, with reading frame beginning at the first base. V is trimmed back by 5 bases and J by 5 bases, and the junction contains 6 bases that no gene match accounts for. CDR1 and CDR2, looked up from the germline V gene, are MDHEN and SYDVKM. Sample: blood. The chain links TRBV28 with TRBJ2-7; 10 middle bases align to TRBD1. This TCR was recovered from a man aged 18-30 years with Graves' hyperthyroidism. For the CDR3, the sequence is CASSNDRGRNEQYF. At the DNA level, the sequence is TGTGCCAGCAGTAACGACAGGGGGCGCAACGAGCAGTACTTC.